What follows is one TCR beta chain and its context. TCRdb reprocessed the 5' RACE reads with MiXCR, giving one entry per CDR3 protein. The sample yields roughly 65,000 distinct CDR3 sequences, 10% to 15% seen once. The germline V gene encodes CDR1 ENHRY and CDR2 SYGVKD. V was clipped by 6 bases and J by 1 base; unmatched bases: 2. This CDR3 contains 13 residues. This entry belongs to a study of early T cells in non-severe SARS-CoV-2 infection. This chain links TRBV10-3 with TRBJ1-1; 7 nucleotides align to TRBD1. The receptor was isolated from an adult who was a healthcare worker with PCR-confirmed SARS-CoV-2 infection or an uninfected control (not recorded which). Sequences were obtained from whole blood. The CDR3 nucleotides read TGTGCCATCAGGGACAGGACGAACACTGAAGCTTTCTTT. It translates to CAIRDRTNTEAFF.